This T cell receptor (beta chain) was identified during a study of T-cell reconstitution after alpha-beta-depleted transplantation in children. TCRbeta library preparation incorporated unique molecular identifiers. TCRdb passed the PCR reads through MiXCR, listing each CDR3 protein once. Of approximately 85,000 distinct CDR3 sequences listed, around 16% are singletons. This CDR3 comprises 16 residues. Germline-derived CDR1 and CDR2 are LGHDT and YNNKEL (reference sequence). V gave up 8 bases and J gave up 2 bases; unmatched junction bases: 12. This clonotype was counted ten times or more. What it recognizes is unknown. Whole-study findings and limits: It was surviving recipient T cells and thymic progenitors that gave some patients high TCRbeta diversity at day 60. Expanded clones from the graft, numbering several hundred, reportedly supplied alpha-beta T cells about two months after transplant. T-cell counts and diversity were attributed mostly to newly produced T cells one year after transplant.

This clonotype originated in a male patient under 10 years old who had a stem cell transplant for acute lymphoblastic leukemia, so the T cells may come from the graft donor. The chain has TRBV3-1 and TRBJ2-1, with 7 nucleotides matching TRBD2. Sequenced here: PBMCs, mostly from graft donor cells, sampled 180 days after TCRalphabeta/CD19-depleted stem cell transplant. CDR3 coding DNA: TGTGCCAGCGCCGGATTGACGGGGGGAGCCTACAATGAGCAGTTCTTC. It is translated as CASAGLTGGAYNEQFF.